This passage covers 16 T cell receptor beta chains from one sample sequenced in a study of blood T cell repertoires in COVID-19. The assay was immunoSEQ multiplex PCR, and TCRdb's table has in-frame clones only and misses some. Among roughly 230,000 clones listed, 89% were seen once. Material for sequencing was peripheral blood. The receptors stem from a middle-aged woman who had recovered from COVID-19.

The J gene is TRBJ1-1, the V gene TRBV2; D is uncertain. Between the trimmed V and J ends, which lost 7 bases and 0 bases, there was a span of 9 bases. CDR1 is SNHLY and CDR2 is FYNNEI in the germline V gene. This CDR3 has 13 residues. CDR3 region: CASTGILNTEAFF. The DNA for the CDR3 is TGTGCCAGCACCGGGATTCTGAACACTGAAGCTTTCTTT.

The chain combines TRBV19 with TRBJ1-3, with 8 bases that match TRBD1. V gave up 3 bases and J gave up 4 bases; unmatched junction bases: 8. CDR3 length: 16 residues. Germline V gene data show CDR1 as LNHDA and CDR2 as SQIVND (reference sequence). This CDR3 reads CASSIGQGGSGNTIYF. The DNA for the CDR3 is TGTGCCAGTAGTATCGGACAGGGAGGATCGGGAAACACCATATATTTT.

J is TRBJ1-3 and V is TRBV28; D not resolved. Germline V gene sequence: CDR1 MDHEN, CDR2 SYDVKM. The CDR3 loop spans 14 amino acids. V was cut by 5 bases and J by 0 bases, with 8 bases left in between. CDR3 coding DNA: TGTGCCAGCAGTAGAAGTAGCTCTGGAAACACCATATATTTT. Amino acid sequence: CASSRSSSGNTIYF.

This clone was seen just once. The chain uses TRBV30 and TRBJ2-5, with D possibly TRBD1 on 6 matching bases. Germline V CDR1 and CDR2: GTSNPN, SVGIG (reference sequence). Trimming took off 4 bases at V and 2 bases at J, with 17 bases between the two ends. The CDR3 has 15 amino acids. CDR3 sequence reads: CAWKSSGTIQETQYF. The CDR3, as DNA: TGTGCCTGGAAATCGTCCGGGACAATACAAGAGACCCAGTACTTC.

The genes are TRBV19 and TRBJ2-7; 7 bases agree with TRBD1. With V trimmed by 3 bases and J by 3 bases, 8 bases remained unmatched. Germline values: CDR1 LNHDA, CDR2 SQIVND (reference sequence). The CDR3 has 15 amino acids. The CDR3 DNA is TGTGCCAGTAGTATCGGGGCAGGGGGTTTCTACGAGCAGTACTTC. It yields the protein CASSIGAGGFYEQYF.

V gene TRBV6-5 combines with J gene TRBJ2-3; D gene uncertain. The CDR3 is made up of 14 amino acids. The V gene lost 2 bases and the J gene lost 4 bases, with 10 bases spanning the gap. Germline V gives CDR1 MNHEY, CDR2 SVGAGI. Here the CDR3 DNA reads TGTGCCAGCAGTTACCTTGCCGGTTCAGATACGCAGTATTTT. Protein sequence: CASSYLAGSDTQYF.

Of note for this clone: Other DNA sequences in the same sample also yield this CDR3. V and J are TRBV5-4 and TRBJ2-2, with D possibly being TRBD2 (6 bases). The CDR3 sequence is 15 residues long. Deletions cut 2 bases from V and 1 base from J, with 9 bases between. Germline V CDR1 and CDR2: SGHNT, YYREEE (reference sequence). The CDR3 DNA follows: TGTGCCAGCAGCTTAGGGCGGGGGAACACCGGGGAGCTGTTTTTT. This gives the protein CASSLGRGNTGELFF. Based on the CDR3 plus reference TRBV5-4 and TRBJ2-2, the full variable domain is ETGVTQSPTHLIKTRGQQVTLRCSSQSGHNTVSWYQQALGQGPQFIFQYYREEENGRGNFPPRFSGLQFPNYSSELNVNALELDDSALYLCASSLGRGNTGELFFGEGSRLTVL.

The chain uses TRBV2 and TRBJ2-7; D perhaps matches TRBD1 (7 bases). V lost 4 bases, J lost 6 bases, and 10 bases lay in between. This CDR3 is 12 amino acids long. Germline V lookup: CDR1 SNHLY, CDR2 FYNNEI. The CDR3 DNA reads as TGTGCCAGCAGTGGACAGGGACTCGAGCAGTACGTC. This codes for CASSGQGLEQYV.

The rearrangement links TRBV6-6 to TRBJ1-1; no reliable D call. V lost 0 bases and J 6 bases, leaving 8 bases between the germline ends. Germline-derived CDR1 and CDR2 are MNHNY and SVGAGI (reference sequence). This CDR3 region has 13 residues. The chain's CDR3 is CASSYSLSSEAFF. The CDR3 DNA reads as TGTGCCAGCAGTTACTCTTTGAGTTCTGAAGCTTTCTTT.

The rearrangement joins TRBV4-1 to TRBJ2-2, with TRBD1 as a possible D gene (5 bases). Per germline, CDR1 MGHRA and CDR2 YSYEKL. Trimming removed 0 bases at V and 7 bases at J, with 12 bases between. CDR3 length: 15 residues. CDR3 nucleotide sequence: TGCGCCAGCAGCCAAGATCCAGGGAATGGCGGGGAGCTGTTTTTT. Protein sequence: CASSQDPGNGGELFF.

The chain joins TRBV27 to TRBJ2-1; D is unresolved. The germline gives CDR1 MNHEY, CDR2 SMNVEV (reference sequence). V shed 0 bases and J shed 6 bases, with 6 bases lying between them. The CDR3 totals 13 residues. DNA of the CDR3: TGTGCCAGCAGTTTATCTCGGGTCAATGAGCAGTTCTTC. Translated, it gives CASSLSRVNEQFF.

The chain employs TRBV7-9 and TRBJ2-2, with a possible D match to TRBD1 (5 bases). The CDR3 sequence is 15 residues long. Per germline, CDR1 SEHNR and CDR2 FQNEAQ (reference sequence). The V and J ends lost 7 bases and 4 bases respectively, with 16 bases between them. In DNA form, the CDR3 reads TGTGCCAGCACCCTGGACATCTGGGCCACCGGGGAGCTGTTTTTT. This encodes CASTLDIWATGELFF. Based on the CDR3 plus reference TRBV7-9 and TRBJ2-2, the full variable domain is DTGVSQNPRHKITKRGQNVTFRCDPISEHNRLYWYRQTLGQGPEFLTYFQNEAQLEKSRLLSDRFSAERPKGSFSTLEIQRTEQGDSAMYLCASTLDIWATGELFFGEGSRLTVL.

The chain links TRBV11-2 to TRBJ2-1, with 9 bases fitting TRBD2. After removal of 1 base from V and 9 bases from J, the junction contained 10 bases not matched to a gene. Germline values: CDR1 SGHAT, CDR2 FQNNGV. The CDR3 runs 16 residues. The CDR3 bases are TGTGCCAGCAGCTTAGCTGCTAGCGGGAAGAATCGTGAGCAGTTCTTC. It yields the protein CASSLAASGKNREQFF.

The V and J genes are TRBV7-9 and TRBJ1-2; D unresolved. This CDR3 is built from 12 residues. CDR1 and CDR2 from the germline V gene are SEHNR and FQNEAQ (reference sequence). V lost 4 bases and J 4 bases, leaving 7 bases between the germline ends. The CDR3 reads CASSSQAYGYTF. The CDR3 coding sequence is TGTGCCAGCAGCTCGCAGGCCTATGGCTACACCTTC.

This clone was counted a few times. V gene TRBV28 combines with J gene TRBJ1-1; the match to TRBD1 covers 11 bases. The germline V gene encodes CDR1 MDHEN and CDR2 SYDVKM. This CDR3 spans 15 amino acids. Losses at the gene ends were 6 bases for V and 4 bases for J; bases not matched to a gene: 7. CDR3: CASRWTGGEGTEAFF. The CDR3 DNA follows: TGTGCCAGCAGATGGACAGGGGGCGAGGGCACTGAAGCTTTCTTT.

The chain joins TRBV10-3 to TRBJ1-3, with D hard to call. The V gene's germline CDR1 is ENHRY and CDR2 SYGVKD. This CDR3 has 14 amino acids. V was pared by 7 bases and J by 3 bases, with 13 bases between. The CDR3 region has the DNA TGTGCCATCACTCCAACGGAGGTTGGAAACACCATATATTTT. Residues: CAITPTEVGNTIYF.